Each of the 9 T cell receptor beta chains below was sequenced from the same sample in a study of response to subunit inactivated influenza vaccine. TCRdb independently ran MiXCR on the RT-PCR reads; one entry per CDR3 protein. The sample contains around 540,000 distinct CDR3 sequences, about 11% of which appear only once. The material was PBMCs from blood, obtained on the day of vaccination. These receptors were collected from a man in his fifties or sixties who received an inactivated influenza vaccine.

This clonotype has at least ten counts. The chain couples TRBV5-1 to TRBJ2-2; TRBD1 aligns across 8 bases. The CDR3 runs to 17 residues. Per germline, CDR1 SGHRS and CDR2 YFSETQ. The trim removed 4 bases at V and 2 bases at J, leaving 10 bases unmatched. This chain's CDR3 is CASSDGTGYPNTGELFF. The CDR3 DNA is TGCGCCAGCAGCGACGGGACAGGCTACCCTAACACCGGGGAGCTGTTTTTT.

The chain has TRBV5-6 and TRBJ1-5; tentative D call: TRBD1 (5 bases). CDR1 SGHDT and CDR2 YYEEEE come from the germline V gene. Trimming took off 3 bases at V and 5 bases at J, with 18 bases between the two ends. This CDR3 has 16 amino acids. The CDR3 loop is CASSSSRQGGYQPQHF. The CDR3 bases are TGTGCCAGCAGCTCTTCGAGGCAGGGCGGGTATCAGCCCCAGCATTTT.

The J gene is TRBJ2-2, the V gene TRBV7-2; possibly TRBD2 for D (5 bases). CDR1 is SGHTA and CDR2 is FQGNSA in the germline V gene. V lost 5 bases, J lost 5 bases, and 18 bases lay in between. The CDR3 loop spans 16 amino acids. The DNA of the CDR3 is TGTGCCAGCAGCCCCTCGGCGGGCGTCGATACCGGGGAGCTGTTTTTT. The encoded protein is CASSPSAGVDTGELFF.

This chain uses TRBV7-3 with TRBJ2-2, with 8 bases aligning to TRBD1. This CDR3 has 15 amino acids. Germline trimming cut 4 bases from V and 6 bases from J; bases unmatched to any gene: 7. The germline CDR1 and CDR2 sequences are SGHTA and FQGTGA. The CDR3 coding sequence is TGTGCCAGCAGCTCTACAGGGGGTAATGCCGGGGAGCTGTTTTTT. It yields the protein CASSSTGGNAGELFF. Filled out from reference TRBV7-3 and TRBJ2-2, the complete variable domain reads GAGVSQTPSNKVTEKGKYVELRCDPISGHTALYWYRQSLGQGPEFLIYFQGTGAADDSGLPNDRFFAVRPEGSVSTLKIQRTERGDSAVYLCASSSTGGNAGELFFGEGSRLTVL.

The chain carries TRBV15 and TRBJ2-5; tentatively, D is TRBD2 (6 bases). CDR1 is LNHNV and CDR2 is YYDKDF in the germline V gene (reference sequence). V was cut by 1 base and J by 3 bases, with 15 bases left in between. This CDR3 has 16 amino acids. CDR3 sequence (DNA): TGTGCCACCAGCAGAGTTCCCGGAGGGCAGGAAGAGACCCAGTACTTC. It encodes CATSRVPGGQEETQYF.

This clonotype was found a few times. The CDR3 nucleotides are TGTGCCATCAGTGAAGGGACTAGCGGTTTCCAAGAGACCCAGTACTTC. As protein: CAISEGTSGFQETQYF. V and J are TRBV10-3 and TRBJ2-5; 11 bases map to TRBD2. V was clipped by 3 bases and J by 1 base; unmatched bases: 4. The V gene's germline CDR1 is ENHRY and CDR2 SYGVKD. This CDR3 is 16 amino acids long.

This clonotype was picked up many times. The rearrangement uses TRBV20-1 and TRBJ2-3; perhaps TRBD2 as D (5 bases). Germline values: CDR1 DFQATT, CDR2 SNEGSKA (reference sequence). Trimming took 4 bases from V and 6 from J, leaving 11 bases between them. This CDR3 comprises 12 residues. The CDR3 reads CSANPTGDTQYF. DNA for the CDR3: TGCAGTGCTAACCCGACGGGGGATACGCAGTATTTT.

CDR3 in amino acids: CASSNLGVLETQYF. In nucleotides, the CDR3 is TGTGCCAGCAGCAACCTGGGAGTCTTAGAGACCCAGTACTTC. The V call is TRBV7-2, the J call TRBJ2-5; tentative D call: TRBD2 (5 bases). Looked up from germline, CDR1 is SGHTA and CDR2 is FQGNSA. Deletions cut 5 bases from V and 4 bases from J, with 14 bases between. CDR3 length: 14 amino acids.

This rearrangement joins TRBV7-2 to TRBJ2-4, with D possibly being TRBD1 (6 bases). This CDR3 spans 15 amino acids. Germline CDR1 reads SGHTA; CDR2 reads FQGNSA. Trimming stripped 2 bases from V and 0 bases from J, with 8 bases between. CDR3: CASSLQGKAKNIQYF. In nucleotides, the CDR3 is TGTGCCAGCAGCTTACAGGGGAAAGCCAAAAACATTCAGTACTTC.